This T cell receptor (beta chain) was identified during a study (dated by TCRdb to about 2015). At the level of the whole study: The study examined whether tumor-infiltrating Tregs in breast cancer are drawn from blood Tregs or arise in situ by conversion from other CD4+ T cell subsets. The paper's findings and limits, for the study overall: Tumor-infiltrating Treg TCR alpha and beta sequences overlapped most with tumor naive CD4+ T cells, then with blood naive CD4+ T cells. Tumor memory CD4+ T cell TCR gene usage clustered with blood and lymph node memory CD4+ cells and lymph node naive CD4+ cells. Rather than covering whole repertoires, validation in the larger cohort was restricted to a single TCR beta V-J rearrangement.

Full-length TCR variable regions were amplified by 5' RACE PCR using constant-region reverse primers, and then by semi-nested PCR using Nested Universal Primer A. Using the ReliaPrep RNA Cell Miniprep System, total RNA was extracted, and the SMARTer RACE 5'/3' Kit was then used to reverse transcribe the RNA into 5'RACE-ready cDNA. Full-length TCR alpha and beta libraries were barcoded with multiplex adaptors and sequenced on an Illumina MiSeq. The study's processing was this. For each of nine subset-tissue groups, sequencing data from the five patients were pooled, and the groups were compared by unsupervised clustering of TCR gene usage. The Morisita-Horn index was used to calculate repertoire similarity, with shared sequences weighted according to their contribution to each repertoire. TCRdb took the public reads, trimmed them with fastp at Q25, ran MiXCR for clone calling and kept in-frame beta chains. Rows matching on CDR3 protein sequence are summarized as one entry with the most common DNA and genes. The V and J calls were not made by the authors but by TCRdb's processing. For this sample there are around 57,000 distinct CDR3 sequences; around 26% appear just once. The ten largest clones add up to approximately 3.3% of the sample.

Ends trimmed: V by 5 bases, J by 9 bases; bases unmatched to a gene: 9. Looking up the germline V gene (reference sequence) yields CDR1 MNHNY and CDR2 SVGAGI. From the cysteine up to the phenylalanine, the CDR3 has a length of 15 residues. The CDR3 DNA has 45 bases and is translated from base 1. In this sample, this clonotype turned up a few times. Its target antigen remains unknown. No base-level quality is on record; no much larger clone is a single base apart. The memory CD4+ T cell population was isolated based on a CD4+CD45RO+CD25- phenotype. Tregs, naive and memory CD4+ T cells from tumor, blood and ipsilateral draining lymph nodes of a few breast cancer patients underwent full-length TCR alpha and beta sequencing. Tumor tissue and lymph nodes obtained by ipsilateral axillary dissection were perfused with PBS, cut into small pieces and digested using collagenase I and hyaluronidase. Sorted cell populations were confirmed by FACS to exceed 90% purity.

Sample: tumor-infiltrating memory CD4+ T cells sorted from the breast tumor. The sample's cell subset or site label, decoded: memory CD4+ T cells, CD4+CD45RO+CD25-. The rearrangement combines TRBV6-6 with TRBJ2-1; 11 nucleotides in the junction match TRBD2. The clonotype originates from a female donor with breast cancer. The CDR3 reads CASSTTSGSSPEQFF. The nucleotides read TGTGCCAGCAGTACTACTAGCGGGAGCAGCCCTGAGCAGTTCTTC.